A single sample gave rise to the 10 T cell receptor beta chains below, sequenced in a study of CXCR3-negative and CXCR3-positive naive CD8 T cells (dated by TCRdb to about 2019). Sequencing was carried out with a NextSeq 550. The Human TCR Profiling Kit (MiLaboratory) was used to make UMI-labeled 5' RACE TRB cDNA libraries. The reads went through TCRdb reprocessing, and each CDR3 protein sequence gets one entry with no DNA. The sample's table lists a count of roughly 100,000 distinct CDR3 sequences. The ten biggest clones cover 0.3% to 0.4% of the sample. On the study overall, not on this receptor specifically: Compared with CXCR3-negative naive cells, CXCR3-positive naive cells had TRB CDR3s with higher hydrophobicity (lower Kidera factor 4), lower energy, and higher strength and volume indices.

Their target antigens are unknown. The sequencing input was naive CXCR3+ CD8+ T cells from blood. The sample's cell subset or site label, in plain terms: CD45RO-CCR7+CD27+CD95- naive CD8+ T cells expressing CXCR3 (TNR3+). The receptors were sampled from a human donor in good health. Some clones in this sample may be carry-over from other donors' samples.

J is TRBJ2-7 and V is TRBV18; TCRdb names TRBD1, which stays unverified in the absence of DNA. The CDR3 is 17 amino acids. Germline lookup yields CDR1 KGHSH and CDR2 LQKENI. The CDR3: CASSPLAGLTFSYEQYF.

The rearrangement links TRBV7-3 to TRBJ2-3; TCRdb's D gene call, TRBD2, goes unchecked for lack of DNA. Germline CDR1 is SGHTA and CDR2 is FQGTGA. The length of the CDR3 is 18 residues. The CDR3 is CASSHSPGLAGGTDTQYF.

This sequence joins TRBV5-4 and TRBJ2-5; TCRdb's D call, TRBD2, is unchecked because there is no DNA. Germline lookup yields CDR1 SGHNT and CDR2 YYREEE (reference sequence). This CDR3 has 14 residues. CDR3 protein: CASSLLAGWETQYF.

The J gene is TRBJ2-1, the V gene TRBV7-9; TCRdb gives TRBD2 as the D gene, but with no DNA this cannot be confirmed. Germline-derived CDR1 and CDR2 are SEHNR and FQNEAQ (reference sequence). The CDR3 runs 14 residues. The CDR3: CASSRTSGHNEQFF.

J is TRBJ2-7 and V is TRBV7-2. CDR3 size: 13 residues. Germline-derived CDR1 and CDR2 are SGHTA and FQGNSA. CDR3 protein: CASSLGNAYEQYF.

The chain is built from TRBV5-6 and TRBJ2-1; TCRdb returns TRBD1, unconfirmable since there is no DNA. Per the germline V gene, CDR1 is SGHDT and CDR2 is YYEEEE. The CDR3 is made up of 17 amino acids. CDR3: CASTPGWQIANYNEQFF.

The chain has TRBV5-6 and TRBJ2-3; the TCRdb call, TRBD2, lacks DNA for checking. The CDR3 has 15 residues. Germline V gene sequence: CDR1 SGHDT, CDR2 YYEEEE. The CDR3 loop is CASSLRTSGADTQYF. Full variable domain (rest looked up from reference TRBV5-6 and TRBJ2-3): DAGVTQSPTHLIKTRGQQVTLRCSPKSGHDTVSWYQQALGQGPQFIFQYYEEEERQRGNFPDRFSGHQFPNYSSELNVNALLLGDSALYLCASSLRTSGADTQYFGPGTRLTVL.

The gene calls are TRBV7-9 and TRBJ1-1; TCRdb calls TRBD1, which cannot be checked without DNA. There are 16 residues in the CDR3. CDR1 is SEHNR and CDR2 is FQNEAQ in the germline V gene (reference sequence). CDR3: CASSSRQGAMNTEAFF. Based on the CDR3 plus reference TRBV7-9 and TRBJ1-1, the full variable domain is DTGVSQNPRHKITKRGQNVTFRCDPISEHNRLYWYRQTLGQGPEFLTYFQNEAQLEKSRLLSDRFSAERPKGSFSTLEIQRTEQGDSAMYLCASSSRQGAMNTEAFFGQGTRLTVV.

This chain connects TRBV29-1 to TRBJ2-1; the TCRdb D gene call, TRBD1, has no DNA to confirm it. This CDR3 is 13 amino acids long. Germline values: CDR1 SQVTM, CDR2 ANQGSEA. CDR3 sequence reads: CSAEGQGPNEQFF.

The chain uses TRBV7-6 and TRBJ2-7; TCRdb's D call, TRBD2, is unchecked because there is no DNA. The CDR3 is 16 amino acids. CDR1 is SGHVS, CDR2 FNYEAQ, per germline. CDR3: CASSHSPSGGTHEQYF.